A single sample is the source of the 9 T cell receptor beta chains below, sequenced in a study of cytomegalovirus exposure and HLA in healthy donors (dated by TCRdb to the late 2010s). The library was built by means of the immunoSEQ multiplex PCR assay. A mixture of 60 forward primers for TCR Vbeta segments and 13 reverse primers for TCR Jbeta segments was used in the multiplex PCR. Entries here come from immuneACCESS through TCRdb and include only in-frame sequences with V and J called. Some clones fail to appear in such tables; in the studies checked, an unresolved V gene covers under half of the shortfall, and the cause of the remainder is unknown. The sample table records 150,000 or so clones; approximately 80% of these occur just once. The ten biggest clones cover 0.77% of the sample. What was sequenced was PBMCs. These receptors were obtained from a woman younger than 35 in good health and CMV-seronegative.

V usage is TRBV11-3 and J usage is TRBJ2-7; D gene unclear. The CDR3 has 12 amino acids. V shed 3 bases and J shed 4 bases, with 7 bases lying between them. CDR1 is SGHNT and CDR2 is YENEEA in the germline V gene. The CDR3 nucleotides read TGTGCCAGCAGCTTGGGCAGTTACGAGCAGTACTTC. Translating gives CASSLGSYEQYF.

Concerning this clone itself: Other DNA sequences in the same sample also yield this CDR3. The genes are TRBV4-3 and TRBJ2-4; TRBD2 might be the D (6 bases). Germline CDR1 LGHNA, CDR2 YSLEER. The CDR3 consists of 16 residues. Trimming left V 0 bases short and J 9 bases short, with 18 bases between. The CDR3 loop reads CASSQDWGLQLGIQYF. CDR3 nucleotides: TGCGCCAGCAGCCAAGATTGGGGACTTCAACTGGGCATTCAGTACTTC.

This rearrangement joins TRBV15 to TRBJ2-2; TRBD2 matches at 7 bases. V trimming: 5 bases; J trimming: 6 bases; junction bases outside the gene matches: 3. The V gene's germline CDR1 is LNHNV and CDR2 YYDKDF (reference sequence). CDR3 length equals 13 residues. CDR3 amino acids: CATSAGLAGELFF. Written as DNA, the CDR3 is TGTGCCACCAGCGCCGGACTAGCCGGGGAGCTGTTTTTT.

The gene calls are TRBV4-3 and TRBJ1-2; D unresolved. The ends were cut back, 0 bases at V and 0 bases at J, with 8 bases in the middle. CDR1 and CDR2 from the germline V gene are LGHNA and YSLEER. The CDR3 is made up of 15 amino acids. The CDR3 is CASSQDQVANYGYTF. In DNA, the CDR3 is TGCGCCAGCAGCCAAGATCAGGTAGCTAACTATGGCTACACCTTC.

The CDR3 coding sequence is TGTGCCAGCAGTCCTAGACTAGCGGGCAACACAGATACGCAGTATTTT. Amino acid sequence: CASSPRLAGNTDTQYF. V and J are TRBV28 and TRBJ2-3; TRBD2 aligns across 10 bases. The V gene's germline CDR1 is MDHEN and CDR2 SYDVKM. Germline trimming cut 5 bases from V and 2 bases from J; bases unmatched to any gene: 7. The length of the CDR3 is 16 residues.

The DNA of the CDR3 is TGTGCCAGCAGGGCAGGGGTCCAAGAGACCCAGTACTTC. It yields the protein CASRAGVQETQYF. V gene TRBV7-8 combines with J gene TRBJ2-5, with a weak D call TRBD1 (6 bases). This CDR3 has 13 amino acids. Germline V gene lookup returns CDR1 SGHVS and CDR2 FQNEAQ. V was trimmed by 6 bases and J by 1 base, leaving 9 bases between them. Full variable domain (missing parts from reference TRBV7-8 and TRBJ2-5): GAGVSQSPRYKVAKRGQDVALRCDPISGHVSLFWYQQALGQGPEFLTYFQNEAQLDKSGLPSDRFFAERPEGSVSTLKIQRTQQEDSAVYLCASRAGVQETQYFGPGTRLLVL.

This clone was detected once. The gene calls are TRBV9 and TRBJ1-1; D not resolved. Germline V gene data show CDR1 as SGDLS and CDR2 as YYNGEE. The V end was cut by 0 bases, the J end by 1 base, with 10 bases between. This CDR3 region has 15 residues. The CDR3 nucleotides are TGTGCCAGCAGCGTAGCTTTCCTACCGAACACTGAAGCTTTCTTT. Protein product: CASSVAFLPNTEAFF.

This clone was counted once. V usage is TRBV2 and J usage is TRBJ2-3; 11 bases match TRBD2. Germline CDR1 SNHLY, CDR2 FYNNEI. J gave up 4 bases and V 2 bases, and 2 bases lay outside the gene matches. This CDR3 region has 15 residues. The CDR3 loop is CASSETSGSPDTQYF. The CDR3 DNA sequence: TGTGCCAGCAGTGAAACTAGCGGGAGCCCAGATACGCAGTATTTT.

Comment on this clone: Additional DNA sequences in this sample encode the identical CDR3. The genes are TRBV4-3 and TRBJ2-5, with TRBD1 matching over 8 bases. The CDR3 covers 15 residues. Per the germline V gene, CDR1 is LGHNA and CDR2 is YSLEER. V was clipped by 3 bases and J by 2 bases; unmatched bases: 5. The CDR3 region has the DNA TGCGCCAGCAGCCAGGGGACAGGCGCACAAGAGACCCAGTACTTC. Its translation is CASSQGTGAQETQYF.